This T cell receptor beta chain came from a study of T-cell reconstitution after alpha-beta-depleted transplantation in children. This CDR3 is built from 15 residues. V gave up 3 bases and J gave up 0 bases; unmatched junction bases: 3. Germline loops: CDR1 MDHEN, CDR2 SYDVKM. It was with unique molecular identifiers that the TCRbeta library was prepared. In TCRdb, the PCR reads were re-called with MiXCR into one record per CDR3 protein. The profile shows roughly 110,000 distinct CDR3 sequences, approximately 10% of them singletons. The J gene is TRBJ1-2, the V gene TRBV28; 8 bases agree with TRBD1. The sample consisted of PBMCs, taken before TCRalphabeta/CD19-depleted stem cell transplant. The sequence derives from a boy younger than 10 with acute lymphoblastic leukemia, due to receive a stem cell transplant. CDR3 amino acids: CASSFRDRTNYGYTF. The CDR3 DNA reads TGTGCCAGCAGTTTCCGGGACAGGACTAACTATGGCTACACCTTC.